This TCR beta chain was profiled in a study of cytomegalovirus exposure and HLA in healthy donors. Regarding the study as a whole: Later analysis associated a missense DCLRE1C variant with TCR beta V- and J-gene trimming.

This CDR3 contains 16 residues. With V trimmed by 0 bases and J by 6 bases, 6 bases remained unmatched. Germline V CDR1 and CDR2: SGHRS, YFSETQ. The PCR made use of 60 Vbeta and 13 Jbeta primers. Data came from immunoSEQ multiplex PCR; TCRdb stores just in-frame clones and leaves some out. This table holds 150,000 to 200,000 clones. A note on this clone: Its specificity is not known.

The receptor was derived from a woman aged 55 to 70 in good health and CMV-seronegative. The chain employs TRBV5-1 and TRBJ2-2; 9 bases line up with TRBD2. Sequenced input: PBMCs. CDR3: CASSLEAGGSPGELFF. The CDR3 nucleotides read TGCGCCAGCAGCTTGGAAGCGGGGGGATCTCCCGGGGAGCTGTTTTTT.